This TCR beta chain was obtained from a study of spatial heterogeneity in lung cancer. This clonotype was seen many times. Described time point: blood at routine non-recurrence follow-up after resection. CDR3 length: 14 amino acids. Trimming cost V 5 bases and J 1 base, with 14 bases left between them. Germline lookup yields CDR1 SQVTM and CDR2 ANQGSEA. TCRdb analysed the 5' RACE reads with MiXCR anew, one entry per CDR3 protein. The sample lists 20,000 to 25,000 distinct CDR3 sequences, around 10% seen once, with about 22% in the top ten. The material was PBMCs, obtained at follow-up. The V call is TRBV29-1, the J call TRBJ1-1; no clear D. This sequence was found in a male donor with early-stage non-small cell lung cancer. CDR3 protein: CSVILTGRNTEAFF. The CDR3, as DNA: TGCAGCGTTATCCTTACGGGCCGGAACACTGAAGCTTTCTTT.